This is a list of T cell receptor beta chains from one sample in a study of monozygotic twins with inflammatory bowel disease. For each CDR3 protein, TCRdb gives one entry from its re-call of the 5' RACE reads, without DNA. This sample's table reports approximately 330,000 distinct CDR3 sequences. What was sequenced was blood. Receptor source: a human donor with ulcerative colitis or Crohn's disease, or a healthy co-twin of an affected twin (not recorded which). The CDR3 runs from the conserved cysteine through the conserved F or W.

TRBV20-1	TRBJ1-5	CSARDLRDKGVSSNQPQHF
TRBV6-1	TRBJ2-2	CASSPRTGNTGELFF
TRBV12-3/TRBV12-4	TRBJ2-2	CASSLVTGSLTPEELFF
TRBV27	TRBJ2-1	CASSKFREGLYNEQFF
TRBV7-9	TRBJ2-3	CASSPVSSRTDTQYF
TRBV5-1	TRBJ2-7	CASSLGTAAYEQYF
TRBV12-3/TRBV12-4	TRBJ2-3	CASSLRVSGMFAQYF
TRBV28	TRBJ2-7	CASSLNPGPEQYF
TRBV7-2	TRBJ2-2	CASSFGRGTGELFF
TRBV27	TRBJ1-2	CASVRTGGSSYGYTF
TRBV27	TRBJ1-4	CASSPYRATNEKLFF
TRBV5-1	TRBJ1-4	CASALGGPDEKLFF
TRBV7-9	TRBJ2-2	CASSSLGQGETGELFF
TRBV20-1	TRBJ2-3	CSAVSSGRAPDTQYF
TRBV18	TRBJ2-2	CASHRAEAIRPGELFF
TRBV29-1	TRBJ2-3	CSVEEGSATDTQYF
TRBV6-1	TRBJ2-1	CASRPGGTAAYNEQFF
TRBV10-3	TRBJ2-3	CAISVLTSGGLTSTDTQYF
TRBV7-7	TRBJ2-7	CASSLGMGAHEQYF
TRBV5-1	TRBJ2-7	CASSFRSGNQGEQYF
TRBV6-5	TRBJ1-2	CASSYSRGQGFVYYGYTF
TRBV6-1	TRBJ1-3	CASSRQERDSGNTIYF
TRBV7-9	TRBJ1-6	CASSFRSSPLHF
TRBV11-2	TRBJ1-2	CVSSLKGQGYYGYTF
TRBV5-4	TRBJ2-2	CASSYREKNTGELFF
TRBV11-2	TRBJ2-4	CASSSREYWGSAKNIQYF
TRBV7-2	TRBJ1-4	CASSLTRTDEKLFF
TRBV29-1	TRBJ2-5	CSVERAVQETQYF
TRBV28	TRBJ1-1	CASRLTGGPLLAFF
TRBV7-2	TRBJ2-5	CASSLRGQGEKTQYF
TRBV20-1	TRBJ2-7	CSALPAGAGDEQYF
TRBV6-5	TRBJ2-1	CASSSAGSYNEQFF
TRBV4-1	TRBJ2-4	CASSQVGQGAKNIQYF
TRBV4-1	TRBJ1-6	CASSQDGPLHF
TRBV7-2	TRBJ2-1	CASSLVGTSGGNEQFF
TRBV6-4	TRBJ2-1	CASSDLGVPVNEQFF
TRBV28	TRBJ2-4	CASSLYPTLAKNIQYF
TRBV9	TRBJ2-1	CASSADDRGLNEQFF
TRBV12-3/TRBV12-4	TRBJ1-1	CASNIGTGLTEAFF
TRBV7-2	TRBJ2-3	CASTPRRGRGPDTQYF